This T cell receptor beta chain comes out of a study of Ad26.COV2.S vaccination and SARS-CoV-2 variants. Across the study: A participant enrolled in the COV1001 Ad26.COV2.S trial arm provided the sample.

Profiled with immunoSEQ multiplex PCR; TCRdb holds only in-frame clones, not every one. In the table there are some 460,000 clones, about 88% of which are singletons. As for treatment: 19 received Ad26.COV2.S at low or high dose, single or two shots; 5 received placebo; per-sample allocation not given. Collection of samples fell on day 63 after the first vaccine or placebo injection. Based in Boston, the donor was an adult of 18-55 years. CDR3 length: 15 amino acids. Trimming stripped 7 bases from V and 0 bases from J, with 13 bases between. Germline values: CDR1 LNHDA, CDR2 SQIVND (reference sequence).

This clonotype originated in a person aged 18-65 years who received the Ad26.COV2.S COVID-19 vaccine or a placebo. The rearrangement uses TRBV19 and TRBJ1-3; D remains ambiguous. The starting material was peripheral blood, obtained in a trial of Ad26.COV2.S vaccine versus placebo. The CDR3 loop is CASTSGRSSGNTIYF. For the CDR3, the DNA is TGTGCCAGTACGTCAGGCAGATCCTCTGGAAACACCATATATTTT.